This TCR beta chain comes out of a study of T-cell memory formation after mild COVID-19. In TCRdb, the 5' RACE reads were re-called with MiXCR into one record per CDR3 protein. The sample includes 450,000 or so distinct CDR3 sequences, approximately 23% of them seen just once. Losses at the gene ends were 2 bases for V and 8 bases for J; bases not matched to a gene: 6. The CDR3 loop spans 15 amino acids. The germline CDR1 and CDR2 sequences are KGHDR and SFDVKD. The TCR was taken from an adult woman who had mild COVID-19 (a few samples of this study predate the infection). Cell type and time point are not known. V gene TRBV24-1 combines with J gene TRBJ2-1; TRBD2 matches at 9 bases. Sequencing was done on a sample of PBMCs or a T cell subset sorted from them (not recorded which). The CDR3: CATSDSRGRAYEQFF. In DNA, the CDR3 is TGTGCCACCAGTGATTCCCGCGGGAGGGCCTATGAGCAGTTCTTC.